Each of the 29 T cell receptor beta chains below was sequenced from the same sample in a study of T cell changes during pregnancy in multiple sclerosis. TCRdb's copy holds only in-frame clones and misses some; the assay was immunoSEQ multiplex PCR. The table includes more than 50,000 clones, approximately 94% detected once. Sequenced here: CD8+ T cells from peripheral blood mononuclear cells, sampled after pregnancy. The receptors were sampled from a female donor with multiple sclerosis, enrolled in a pregnancy study.

V is TRBV27 and J is TRBJ2-3, with a possible D match to TRBD2 (7 bases). The CDR3 extends over 16 amino acids. Germline CDR1 is MNHEY and CDR2 is SMNVEV (reference sequence). Trimming pared 2 bases from V and 6 bases from J, leaving 18 bases between. The CDR3 sequence: CASSLRGRAGLDTQYF. DNA for the CDR3: TGTGCCAGCAGTTTAAGGGGGAGGGCCGGCCTGGATACGCAGTATTTT.

The CDR3 protein is CASSLESSKGYTF. In DNA, the CDR3 is TGTGCCAGCAGCTTAGAGTCCAGTAAAGGCTACACCTTC. This chain connects TRBV7-9 to TRBJ1-2, with no clear D. CDR3 length equals 13 residues. Trimming cost V 1 base and J 8 bases, with 11 bases left between them. Germline CDR1 SEHNR, CDR2 FQNEAQ (reference sequence).

The chain carries TRBV6-5 and TRBJ2-5, with 9 bases lining up with TRBD1. The J segment lost 5 bases and the V segment lost 0 bases, leaving 7 bases of the junction unmatched. This CDR3 is 16 amino acids long. Germline V lookup: CDR1 MNHEY, CDR2 SVGAGI. The CDR3 loop is CASSYSLGQGWETQYF. Written as DNA, the CDR3 is TGTGCCAGCAGTTACTCCCTGGGACAGGGTTGGGAGACCCAGTACTTC.

This chain uses TRBV15 with TRBJ2-3, with 8 bases lining up with TRBD2. V shed 0 bases and J 2 bases; nucleotides not matched to a gene: 4. The CDR3 is made up of 16 amino acids. CDR1 and CDR2 (germline): LNHNV, YYDKDF (reference sequence). CDR3 sequence reads: CATSRDREGDTDTQYF. Here the CDR3 DNA reads TGTGCCACCAGCAGAGATCGGGAGGGGGACACAGATACGCAGTATTTT.

The chain couples TRBV6-1 to TRBJ2-7; 8 bases line up with TRBD1. Germline V gene lookup returns CDR1 MNHNS and CDR2 SASEGT. V trimming: 6 bases; J trimming: 4 bases; junction bases outside the gene matches: 8. The CDR3 totals 14 residues. As DNA, the CDR3 is TGTGCCAGCAGCGGCAGGGGGCGCTTGTACGAGCAGTACTTC. Amino acids: CASSGRGRLYEQYF.

The chain has TRBV19 and TRBJ1-2; D gene ambiguous. The CDR3 totals 14 residues. Trimming shortened V by 1 base and J by 2 bases, and 8 bases separated the two germline ends. Germline V gene sequence: CDR1 LNHDA, CDR2 SQIVND (reference sequence). The CDR3 loop reads CASSIVYSNYGYTF. CDR3 in DNA: TGTGCCAGTAGTATAGTATACAGCAACTATGGCTACACCTTC.

The J gene is TRBJ1-1, the V gene TRBV27; D is perhaps TRBD1 (6 bases). Germline V gives CDR1 MNHEY, CDR2 SMNVEV (reference sequence). Trimming removed 6 bases from V and 8 bases from J, with 19 bases in between. CDR3 length: 14 residues. The CDR3 here is CASSRTAENVEAFF. The CDR3 bases are TGTGCCAGCAGCCGGACAGCGGAGAACGTCGAAGCTTTCTTT.

The V and J genes are TRBV27 and TRBJ2-7; tentative D call: TRBD2 (6 bases). Germline CDR1 is MNHEY and CDR2 is SMNVEV (reference sequence). V was trimmed by 6 bases and J by 6 bases, leaving 18 bases between them. CDR3 length equals 14 residues. The CDR3 is CASRTREDPSEQYF. The CDR3 coding sequence is TGTGCCAGCAGGACTAGAGAGGACCCTTCCGAGCAGTACTTC.

The V call is TRBV5-1, the J call TRBJ2-7; unclear D gene. Germline CDR1 and CDR2: SGHRS and YFSETQ. CDR3 length: 15 amino acids. Deletions cut 0 bases from V and 2 bases from J, with 12 bases between. The CDR3 is CASSLAAGYPYEQYF. The DNA of the CDR3 is TGCGCCAGCAGCTTGGCGGCAGGCTACCCCTACGAGCAGTACTTC.

This chain links TRBV4-1 with TRBJ2-7; the match to TRBD2 covers 12 bases. Per germline, CDR1 MGHRA and CDR2 YSYEKL. This CDR3 is 19 amino acids long. V lost 0 bases, J lost 0 bases, and 9 bases stayed unmatched. In nucleotides, the CDR3 is TGCGCCAGCAGCCAAGATAAACTAGCGGGAGGCTTAATCTCCTACGAGCAGTACTTC. Translating gives CASSQDKLAGGLISYEQYF.

DNA for the CDR3: TGCGCCAGCAGCTTGGTGGAGGGAGGGCCGCATGAGCAGTTCTTC. Protein sequence: CASSLVEGGPHEQFF. The chain has TRBV5-1 and TRBJ2-1; 7 nucleotides agree with TRBD2. This CDR3 contains 15 residues. The trim removed 0 bases at V and 8 bases at J, leaving 8 bases unmatched. Germline assignment: CDR1 SGHRS and CDR2 YFSETQ.

This clone was recorded only once. The DNA for the CDR3 is TGTGCCAGCAGTTTCTCCGGGACAGGGAGCCCTGGCTACACCTTC. This translates into CASSFSGTGSPGYTF. The gene calls are TRBV27 and TRBJ1-2; 9 positions agree with TRBD1. The CDR3 contains 15 residues. V was clipped by 3 bases and J by 7 bases; unmatched bases: 9. From germline, CDR1 is MNHEY and CDR2 SMNVEV (reference sequence).

The chain joins TRBV19 to TRBJ1-2, with D perhaps TRBD1 (5 bases). Trimming removed 9 bases from V and 3 bases from J, with 17 bases in between. The CDR3 sequence is 14 residues long. Looked up from germline, CDR1 is LNHDA and CDR2 is SQIVND (reference sequence). The CDR3 here is CASHMGGSDYGYTF. In DNA form, the CDR3 reads TGTGCCAGCCATATGGGGGGATCGGACTATGGCTACACCTTC.

The chain recombines TRBV5-4 with TRBJ2-1, with 7 bases identical to TRBD2. The V gene's germline CDR1 is SGHNT and CDR2 YYREEE (reference sequence). This CDR3 contains 13 residues. With 8 bases clipped from V and 5 bases from J, the junction kept 7 bases outside the gene matches. The CDR3 spells CASLLATNNEQFF. The CDR3 DNA reads as TGTGCCAGTTTACTAGCGACCAACAATGAGCAGTTCTTC.

The genes are TRBV11-2 and TRBJ2-7; 9 bases are a match to TRBD1. The CDR3 has 15 amino acids. Germline CDR1 reads SGHAT; CDR2 reads FQNNGV. V lost 5 bases, J lost 3 bases, and 8 bases stayed unmatched. CDR3: CASSPYRGPDYEQYF. CDR3 DNA sequence: TGTGCCAGCAGCCCGTACAGGGGGCCTGACTACGAGCAGTACTTC. Full variable domain (rest looked up from reference TRBV11-2 and TRBJ2-7): EAGVAQSPRYKIIEKRQSVAFWCNPISGHATLYWYQQILGQGPKLLIQFQNNGVVDDSQLPKDRFSAERLKGVDSTLKIQPAKLEDSAVYLCASSPYRGPDYEQYFGPGTRLTVT.

The rearrangement joins TRBV9 to TRBJ2-3; possible D gene TRBD1, 7 bases. This CDR3 region has 15 residues. Trimming took off 3 bases at V and 3 bases at J, with 14 bases between the two ends. Germline V CDR1 and CDR2: SGDLS, YYNGEE. The CDR3 sequence is CASSGQEGATDTQYF. The CDR3, as DNA: TGTGCCAGCAGCGGGCAGGAGGGGGCAACAGATACGCAGTATTTT. Variable domain in full (rest from reference TRBV9 and TRBJ2-3): DSGVTQTPKHLITATGQRVTLRCSPRSGDLSVYWYQQSLDQGLQFLIQYYNGEERAKGNILERFSAQQFPDLHSELNLSSLELGDSALYFCASSGQEGATDTQYFGPGTRLTVL.

CDR3 loop: CASSWPREAAGSSTDTQYF. In nucleotides, the CDR3 is TGCGCCAGCAGCTGGCCCAGGGAGGCAGCTGGGTCTAGCACAGATACGCAGTATTTT. The chain recombines TRBV5-1 with TRBJ2-3; maybe TRBD2 (6 bases). The CDR3 spans 19 residues. Germline CDR1 is SGHRS and CDR2 is YFSETQ. Deletions cut 3 bases from V and 0 bases from J, with 23 bases between.

The count of this clone is one. The chain has TRBV5-1 and TRBJ2-6, with D possibly TRBD1 on 6 matching bases. V dropped 4 bases and J dropped 4 bases, with 12 bases sitting between them. Germline CDR1 and CDR2: SGHRS and YFSETQ. The CDR3 sequence is 15 residues long. CDR3 in DNA: TGCGCCAGCAGCGAGGGGGAATACGGGGCCAACGTCCTGACTTTC. The encoded protein is CASSEGEYGANVLTF.

V and J are TRBV7-2 and TRBJ2-1; no reliable D call. V lost 2 bases, J lost 10 bases, and 6 bases lay in between. The germline CDR1 and CDR2 sequences are SGHTA and FQGNSA. CDR3 length equals 11 residues. In DNA form, the CDR3 reads TGTGCCAGCAGCTTACCCTTCGAGCAGTTCTTC. It yields the protein CASSLPFEQFF.

The genes are TRBV15 and TRBJ2-5, with D tentatively TRBD1 (6 bases). Germline lookup yields CDR1 LNHNV and CDR2 YYDKDF (reference sequence). This CDR3 is built from 14 residues. The V end lost 4 bases, the J end lost 5 bases, and 14 bases lay between the germline ends. The CDR3 loop is CATSKDSLGETQYF. The CDR3 DNA reads TGTGCCACCAGCAAGGACAGCCTGGGGGAGACCCAGTACTTC.

V and J are TRBV7-8 and TRBJ2-7; D ambiguous. This CDR3 contains 13 residues. CDR1 is SGHVS and CDR2 is FQNEAQ in the germline V gene. Trimming took 5 bases from V and 7 from J, leaving 15 bases between them. DNA of the CDR3: TGTGCCAGCAGCCCCCCGCGCCTGTGGGAGCAGTACTTC. It encodes CASSPPRLWEQYF.

The chain joins TRBV11-2 to TRBJ1-1, with unresolved D. The CDR3 covers 18 residues. The germline gives CDR1 SGHAT, CDR2 FQNNGV. Trimming left V 5 bases short and J 0 bases short, with 22 bases between. CDR3 loop: CASSPGMRRSLMNTEAFF. The CDR3 coding sequence is TGTGCCAGCAGCCCCGGGATGCGAAGAAGCCTTATGAACACTGAAGCTTTCTTT.

The CDR3 is CASSLQGPSYEQYF. The DNA for the CDR3 is TGCGCCAGCAGCTTACAGGGGCCATCCTACGAGCAGTACTTC. The chain links TRBV5-1 to TRBJ2-7; TRBD1 agrees at 7 bases. The CDR3 consists of 14 residues. With 2 bases clipped from V and 1 base from J, the junction kept 3 bases outside the gene matches. Germline CDR1 and CDR2: SGHRS and YFSETQ.

This clone appeared once. The chain uses TRBV7-6 and TRBJ2-3; 11 bases align to TRBD2. V gave up 2 bases and J gave up 5 bases; unmatched junction bases: 12. Germline CDR1 reads SGHVS; CDR2 reads FNYEAQ. CDR3 length equals 18 residues. CDR3 nucleotides: TGTGCCAGCAGCTTAATAGCGGGAGGGCCCCCACAATTAGATACGCAGTATTTT. This translates into CASSLIAGGPPQLDTQYF.

The chain employs TRBV7-6 and TRBJ2-2; D gene uncertain. CDR1 is SGHVS and CDR2 is FNYEAQ in the germline V gene. The CDR3 runs 12 residues. V shed 4 bases and J shed 6 bases, with 6 bases lying between them. CDR3 sequence: CASSSPSGELFF. The CDR3 bases are TGTGCCAGCAGCTCCCCTTCCGGGGAGCTGTTTTTT.

The rearrangement uses TRBV19 and TRBJ1-5; 8 positions agree with TRBD1. This CDR3 is built from 15 residues. CDR1 is LNHDA, CDR2 SQIVND, per germline (reference sequence). V trimming: 1 base; J trimming: 6 bases; junction bases outside the gene matches: 5. CDR3 bases: TGTGCCAGTAGTATAGGGACAGGGCCCGGTCAGCCCCAGCATTTT. Its protein is CASSIGTGPGQPQHF.

This chain links TRBV27 with TRBJ2-1, with TRBD1 matching over 7 bases. Germline loops: CDR1 MNHEY, CDR2 SMNVEV (reference sequence). The CDR3 contains 13 residues. J gave up 5 bases and V 6 bases, and 4 bases lay outside the gene matches. CDR3 residues: CASSYGQDNEQFF. The CDR3 DNA is TGTGCCAGCAGCTATGGACAGGACAATGAGCAGTTCTTC.

The chain links TRBV29-1 to TRBJ1-2; 8 bases fit TRBD1. The CDR3 contains 11 residues. V was pared by 7 bases and J by 2 bases, with 0 bases of the junction left unmatched. In germline, CDR1 is SQVTM, CDR2 ANQGSEA. The CDR3 reads CSDRGNYGYTF. The CDR3 nucleotides are TGCAGCGACAGGGGGAACTATGGCTACACCTTC.

This rearrangement joins TRBV4-1 to TRBJ2-7; 8 bases fit TRBD2. The V and J ends lost 3 bases and 2 bases, in that order; junction bases with no gene match: 9. Germline V gene lookup returns CDR1 MGHRA and CDR2 YSYEKL. This CDR3 has 16 residues. CDR3 amino acids: CASSQGSGGFPYEQYF. DNA of the CDR3: TGCGCCAGCAGCCAGGGATCGGGGGGGTTCCCCTACGAGCAGTACTTC.